The 17 T cell receptor beta chains in this list originate from one sample, sequenced in a study of blood T cell repertoires in COVID-19 (TCRdb year 2020). The library came from the immunoSEQ multiplex PCR assay. TCRdb's version of the immuneACCESS table is confined to in-frame rearrangements and falls short of the full clone set. An unresolved V gene accounts for under half of the shortfall where checked; the remainder is of unknown origin. This sample gives over 250,000 clones in total; roughly 80% of them show up just once. The ten most abundant clones make up 4.5% to 6% of the sample. The sample consisted of PBMCs or T cells enriched from blood (not recorded which). Receptors originate from a man in his forties or fifties who had been exposed to COVID-19.

This clone was counted a few times. The V call is TRBV3-1 (or the pseudogene TRBV3-2), the J call TRBJ1-3, with D perhaps TRBD1 (6 bases). V was pared by 4 bases and J by 4 bases, with 14 bases between. The V gene's germline CDR1 is LGHDT and CDR2 YNNKEL (reference sequence). The CDR3 runs 15 residues. DNA of the CDR3: TGTGCCAGCAGCCCCAATGCAGGGGCCGGAAACACCATATATTTT. Protein product: CASSPNAGAGNTIYF.

This clone was seen just once. V and J are TRBV19 and TRBJ2-7, with 10 bases fitting TRBD2. The CDR3 has 14 residues. The trim removed 5 bases at V and 3 bases at J, leaving 4 bases unmatched. CDR1 is LNHDA, CDR2 SQIVND, per germline (reference sequence). The CDR3 sequence is CASSSVAGGYEQYF. The CDR3 DNA reads as TGTGCCAGTAGTTCGGTAGCGGGGGGCTACGAGCAGTACTTC.

J is TRBJ2-5 and V is TRBV6-5; possibly TRBD2 for D (5 bases). The CDR3 loop spans 14 amino acids. Trimming stripped 7 bases from V and 4 bases from J, with 16 bases between. CDR1 is MNHEY and CDR2 is SVGAGI in the germline V gene. This chain's CDR3 is CASIRTASGETQYF. CDR3 nucleotide sequence: TGTGCCAGCATTCGGACTGCTAGTGGAGAGACCCAGTACTTC.

The chain carries TRBV9 and TRBJ2-1; a weak D match, TRBD2 (6 bases). The CDR3 spans 14 residues. Germline lookup yields CDR1 SGDLS and CDR2 YYNGEE. V gave up 5 bases and J gave up 4 bases, with 13 bases separating them. The CDR3 DNA follows: TGTGCCAGCAGTCGGGGTAGCGGATACAATGAGCAGTTCTTC. Translated: CASSRGSGYNEQFF.

The chain uses TRBV7-9 and TRBJ1-1; D gene uncertain. The CDR3 totals 14 residues. The V and J ends lost 2 bases and 0 bases respectively, with 7 bases between them. Germline CDR1 reads SEHNR; CDR2 reads FQNEAQ (reference sequence). CDR3 DNA: TGTGCCAGCAGCTTACAGATCATGAACACTGAAGCTTTCTTT. Protein product: CASSLQIMNTEAFF.

The gene calls are TRBV4-2 and TRBJ2-2; 12 bases align to TRBD2. There are 17 residues in the CDR3. In germline, CDR1 is LGHNA, CDR2 YNFKEQ. The V segment lost 11 bases and the J segment 3 bases; nucleotides outside the gene matches: 13. CDR3 loop: CAANLAGGPRDTGELFF. The CDR3, as DNA: TGTGCCGCAAACCTAGCGGGAGGGCCTCGGGACACCGGGGAGCTGTTTTTT.

The chain joins TRBV27 to TRBJ2-3; 8 bases are a match to TRBD2. Germline V gene data show CDR1 as MNHEY and CDR2 as SMNVEV (reference sequence). V lost 5 bases, J lost 5 bases, and 15 bases stayed unmatched. There are 17 residues in the CDR3. CDR3 nucleotide sequence: TGTGCCAGCAGTGTTGGGAATAGCGGGATTTTTGAAGATACGCAGTATTTT. Amino acids: CASSVGNSGIFEDTQYF.

The chain has TRBV18 and TRBJ1-3, with D perhaps TRBD1 (5 bases). The V and J ends lost 3 bases and 4 bases respectively, with 13 bases between them. The CDR3 runs to 15 residues. Germline V lookup: CDR1 KGHSH, CDR2 LQKENI. CDR3 bases: TGTGCCAGCTCACCGGGCGACAGTTACGGAAACACCATATATTTT. It is translated as CASSPGDSYGNTIYF.

This clone was seen more than once but under ten times. This chain links TRBV6-2 or TRBV6-3 with TRBJ2-5; TRBD1 matches at 10 bases. Germline trimming cut 5 bases from V and 2 bases from J; bases unmatched to any gene: 5. This CDR3 is 15 amino acids long. Germline values: CDR1 MNHEY, CDR2 SVGEGT. This chain's CDR3 is CASSQGTGAQETQYF. The CDR3 DNA follows: TGTGCCAGCAGTCAAGGGACAGGGGCACAAGAGACCCAGTACTTC.

The chain recombines TRBV19 with TRBJ1-1; D remains ambiguous. The ends were cut back, 7 bases at V and 1 base at J, with 13 bases in the middle. Germline V CDR1 and CDR2: LNHDA, SQIVND (reference sequence). This CDR3 is 14 amino acids long. In DNA, the CDR3 is TGTGCCAGTACTCAGTTTGGAGAGAACACTGAAGCTTTCTTT. This encodes CASTQFGENTEAFF.

V gene TRBV13 combines with J gene TRBJ2-4; D unclear. Per the germline V gene, CDR1 is PRHDT and CDR2 is FYEKMQ (reference sequence). CDR3 length: 12 amino acids. Between the trimmed V and J ends, which lost 5 bases and 1 base, there was a span of 3 bases. The CDR3 nucleotides are TGTGCCAGCAGCCAGGCCAAAAACATTCAGTACTTC. It encodes CASSQAKNIQYF.

The genes are TRBV14 and TRBJ2-1; 10 bases map to TRBD2. This CDR3 spans 14 amino acids. The junction had 3 bases not matched to a gene; V was cut back by 6 bases and J by 4 bases. Germline CDR1 SGHDN, CDR2 FVKESK. The CDR3 spells CASSRLAGYNEQFF. CDR3 DNA sequence: TGTGCCAGCAGTAGACTAGCGGGTTACAATGAGCAGTTCTTC. The whole variable domain, filled in from reference TRBV14 and TRBJ2-1, reads EAGVTQFPSHSVIEKGQTVTLRCDPISGHDNLYWYRRVMGKEIKFLLHFVKESKQDESGMPNNRFLAERTGGTYSTLKVQPAELEDSGVYFCASSRLAGYNEQFFGPGTRLTVL.

This chain connects TRBV6-5 to TRBJ2-7, with 7 bases matching TRBD2. V lost 2 bases and J lost 4; bases outside the gene matches: 11. CDR1 MNHEY and CDR2 SVGAGI come from the germline V gene. This CDR3 contains 16 residues. CDR3 nucleotides: TGTGCCAGCAGTTACCCCCAGGGCAGCGGGGCTTACGAGCAGTACTTC. Residues: CASSYPQGSGAYEQYF.

This clone was recorded once. The rearrangement uses TRBV6-1 and TRBJ2-2, with D hard to call. CDR1 and CDR2 (germline): MNHNS, SASEGT. The CDR3 covers 17 residues. The V and J ends lost 3 bases and 6 bases respectively, with 20 bases between them. The CDR3 sequence is CASSDRVLERIPGELFF. The CDR3 nucleotides are TGTGCCAGCAGTGATCGGGTCCTAGAAAGAATACCCGGGGAGCTGTTTTTT.

This rearrangement joins TRBV3-1 (or the pseudogene TRBV3-2) to TRBJ1-6, with D possibly being TRBD1 (6 bases). Germline CDR1 and CDR2: LGHDT and YNNKEL (reference sequence). The CDR3 is 12 residues long. V lost 5 bases to trimming and J lost 8 bases, with 7 bases between them. The CDR3 bases are TGTGCCAGCAGCTACAGGGATTCACCCCTCCACTTT. This codes for CASSYRDSPLHF.

The V and J genes are TRBV9 and TRBJ2-6, with 13 bases that match TRBD2. The trim removed 2 bases at V and 0 bases at J, leaving 8 bases unmatched. CDR3 length: 20 amino acids. CDR1 is SGDLS and CDR2 is YYNGEE in the germline V gene. CDR3 sequence reads: CASSVPEGLAGHSGANVLTF. The CDR3 nucleotides are TGTGCCAGCAGCGTTCCCGAGGGACTAGCGGGGCACTCTGGGGCCAACGTCCTGACTTTC.

V gene TRBV19 combines with J gene TRBJ1-5; D may be TRBD1 (6 bases). CDR3 length equals 15 residues. V was shortened by 1 base and J by 1 base, with 8 bases between the two germline ends. The germline V gene encodes CDR1 LNHDA and CDR2 SQIVND (reference sequence). The DNA for the CDR3 is TGTGCCAGTAGTATAGGGGGACAAAGCAATCAGCCCCAGCATTTT. Translation: CASSIGGQSNQPQHF.